This TCR beta chain is drawn from a study of blood T cells in healthy people across ages (dated by TCRdb to the mid-2010s). Background for the entire study: In model experiments, template switching captured about one uniquely barcoded TCR beta cDNA molecule for every two T cells. The study measured age-related changes in TCR beta repertoire diversity using deep sequencing normalized with unique cDNA molecular identifiers. Four age groups were formed from the donors: young (average roughly 15 years), middle-aged (more than 35), aged (under 70) and long-lived (around 80). To avoid experimental bias, donors of different ages were distributed randomly across sequencing lanes. For two donors (one aged 18 to 30 and one aged 80 or older), the study analyzed two additional independent replicas of 1 million unique cDNA reads from the same blood draw.

General conclusions and limits of the study: The percentage of naive T cells measured by flow cytometry correlated strongly with observed TCR beta diversity. Bulk unsorted PBMC profiling prevented conclusive comparison of naive and antigen-experienced compartments. Compared with the aged group, more naive CD4+ T cells, fewer expanded clones and increased TCR diversity were shown by the long-lived group, suggesting age selection. Total diversity estimates from one million sequenced T cells were considered lower bounds and underestimates. As age increased, observed TCR beta diversity per million T cells dropped in a roughly linear way, and a significant reduction was already evident by age roughly 36. The CMV infection status of donors was not known, potentially confounding age-related changes in expanded clonotypes.

The CDR3, cysteine through phenylalanine, is 14 amino acids long. Solely the CDR3 DNA is kept, with 42 bases framed from the first base. In the germline V gene, CDR1 corresponds to SGHTA and CDR2 to FQGNSA. At the junction V is shortened by 3 bases and J by 2 bases, with 11 bases in between. In the case of this clonotype: Its antigen is currently not known. No base qualities exist here, and no much larger clone lies one base off it.

Libraries were built with 5' RACE. The data were produced on an Illumina HiSeq 2500. A second PCR of about 7 to 12 cycles was run with a J-beta primer mix and a sample-barcoded 5' primer. Each TCR beta cDNA molecule received a unique molecular identifier from a template-switch 5' adaptor carrying 12 random nucleotides. Each sample yielded at least 3 million CDR3-containing paired-end reads. First-strand cDNA was synthesized from all RNA with the Mint cDNA synthesis kit, primed by a TRBC-specific oligonucleotide. After uracil-DNA glycosylase treatment, a first 18-cycle PCR used universal primers M1SS and BC2_uni_R on all cDNA. The source study handled its data this way. Each sample was normalized by randomly selecting 1 million high-quality reads, each carrying a distinct molecular identifier. Reads sharing molecular identifiers were discarded rather than binned into consensus sequences. MiTCR, set to a Q25 quality threshold and the strictest error-elimination algorithm, was used for CDR3 identification, clonotype clustering and error correction. A nonparametric unseen species model with Euler transformation was used to estimate a lower bound on total TCR beta diversity. Clones were called with MiXCR by TCRdb after fastp trimmed the public reads at Q25, and only in-frame beta chains were retained. A single entry per CDR3 protein holds the most common genes and DNA from its merged rows. The V and J calls were not made by the authors but by TCRdb's processing. In all, the sample holds 780,000 or so distinct CDR3 sequences, and approximately 60% of those were seen once. 20% to 30% of the sample is in the top ten clones.

The roughly 38 donors, aged about 6 to 90 years, were systemically healthy Caucasian individuals from Russia. Each donor gave around 9.5 milliliters of peripheral blood, collected into EDTA-treated Vacutainer tubes. Ficoll-Paque density-gradient centrifugation was used to isolate PBMCs, with at least 6 million obtained per sample. Total RNA was extracted from PBMCs with Trizol reagent, with at least 6 micrograms obtained per sample. Naive CD45RAhigh/CD27high T cell percentages were measured by flow cytometry on a PBMC aliquot from every donor. This TCR derives from a man aged 35-49 years in good health. The chain employs TRBV7-2 and TRBJ2-7; TRBD1 is perhaps the D gene, given 5 matching bases. The sample taken for sequencing was blood. The sequence in DNA is TGTGCCAGCAGCTTGGATACAGGAGCCTACGAGCAGTACTTC. This is translated as CASSLDTGAYEQYF.